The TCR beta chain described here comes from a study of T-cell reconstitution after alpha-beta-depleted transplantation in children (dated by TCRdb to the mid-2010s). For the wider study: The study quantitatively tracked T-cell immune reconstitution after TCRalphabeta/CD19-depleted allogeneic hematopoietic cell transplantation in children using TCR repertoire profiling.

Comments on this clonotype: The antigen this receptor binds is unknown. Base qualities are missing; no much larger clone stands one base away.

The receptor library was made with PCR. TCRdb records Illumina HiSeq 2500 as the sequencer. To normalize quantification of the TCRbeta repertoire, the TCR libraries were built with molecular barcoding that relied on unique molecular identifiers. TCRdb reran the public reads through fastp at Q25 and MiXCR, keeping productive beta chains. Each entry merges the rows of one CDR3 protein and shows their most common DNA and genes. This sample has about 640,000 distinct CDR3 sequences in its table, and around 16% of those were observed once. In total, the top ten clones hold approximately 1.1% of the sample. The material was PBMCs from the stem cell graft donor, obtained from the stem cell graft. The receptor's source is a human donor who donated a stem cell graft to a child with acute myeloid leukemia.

The DNA is as follows: TGTGCCAGCAGGTCACCGGGGGGCTCGAGAACCGGGGAGCTGTTTTTT. The encoded protein is CASRSPGGSRTGELFF. The chain is made from TRBV27 and TRBJ2-2; a weak D assignment points to TRBD2 (7 bases agree). Between the V and J ends, shortened by 6 bases and 5 bases respectively, the junction contains 19 bases. Spanning cysteine to phenylalanine, the CDR3 consists of 16 amino acids. Only CDR3 DNA is held: 48 bases, read in frame from base 1. Taken from the germline V gene (reference sequence), the CDR1 and CDR2 loops are MNHEY and SMNVEV.